One sample yielded the 15 T cell receptor beta chains listed below, sequenced in a study of tumor-infiltrating lymphocytes in primary liver carcinoma. Constant-region priming of 500 ng total RNA yielded TCR beta cDNA. Libraries for TCR beta were built through three nested multiplex PCR rounds, which together made up a slightly modified ARM-PCR procedure. The first two PCR rounds used TRBV1-TRBV30 primers with a Cbeta primer, nine to ten cycles each. A single record per CDR3 protein comes from TCRdb applying MiXCR to the multiplex PCR reads. Among 50,000 to 70,000 distinct CDR3 sequences, just over 70% were seen once, and the ten largest hold roughly three fifths. Co-extracted RNA and DNA came from around 18-30 mg of unsorted bulk tissue. Sequenced input: liver tumor tissue from sampling region 2. Subset reported: tumor region T2, inferior pole. These receptors originate from a man between 35 and 55 years old with primary liver carcinoma and hepatitis B virus infection.

In DNA, the CDR3 is TGTGCCAGCAGGCCAACCGGGACTAGCGTCAATGAGCAGTTCTTC. It specifies CASRPTGTSVNEQFF. The V gene is TRBV4-2, the J gene TRBJ2-1; 10 bases match TRBD2. The length of the CDR3 is 15 residues. Per the germline V gene, CDR1 is LGHNA and CDR2 is YNFKEQ. Unmatched junction bases numbered 8, after V lost 6 bases and J lost 6 bases.

In its sample, this clonotype was seen many times. The rearrangement links TRBV6-2 or TRBV6-3 to TRBJ2-1, with 11 bases that match TRBD2. Germline-derived CDR1 and CDR2 are MNHEY and SVGEGT. The CDR3 has 17 amino acids. V was pared by 5 bases and J by 5 bases, with 11 bases of the junction left unmatched. CDR3 region: CASSPLPGLAENNEQFF. The CDR3 nucleotides read TGTGCCAGCAGTCCATTACCGGGACTAGCGGAAAACAATGAGCAGTTCTTC.

On this clonotype: Given a much more abundant clone one base away, this may be a read error. The chain has TRBV28 and TRBJ2-2; 7 nucleotides align to TRBD1. Per germline, CDR1 MDHEN and CDR2 SYDVKM. This CDR3 comprises 14 residues. The CDR3: CASSSDRDPGELSF. CDR3 coding DNA: TGTGCCAGCAGTTCAGACAGGGATCCCGGGGAGCTGTCTTTT.

The chain carries TRBV5-1 and TRBJ2-7; 7 nucleotides agree with TRBD2. CDR1 is SGHRS and CDR2 is YFSETQ in the germline V gene. Trimming took 3 bases from V and 11 from J; bases not matched to a gene: 14. This CDR3 has 14 residues. In DNA, the CDR3 is TGCGCCAGCAGCTACCTAGCGGATCCCTATGAGGAGTACTTC. Protein product: CASSYLADPYEEYF. The full variable domain, in which reference TRBV5-1 and TRBJ2-7 provide the parts outside the CDR3, is KAGVTQTPRYLIKTRGQQVTLSCSPISGHRSVSWYQQTPGQGLQFLFEYFSETQRNKGNFPGRFSGRQFSNSRSEMNVSTLELGDSALYLCASSYLADPYEEYFGPGTRLTVT.

Regarding this clonotype: Its ends do not fully match the called genes, so a read error is possible. This sequence joins TRBV6-2 or TRBV6-3 and TRBJ2-3, with TRBD2 identical over 8 bases. Germline V gene lookup returns CDR1 MNHEY and CDR2 SVGEGT. The CDR3 is 15 amino acids. The DNA of the CDR3 is TGTACCAGCGGTAGACTAGCGAGAGTCCAAGGTACGCAGTATTTT. Protein product: CTSGRLARVQGTQYF.

About this clonotype itself: The missing conserved phenylalanine or tryptophan at the end of this CDR3 makes a read error likely. No DNA is shown, since the ends of the CDR3 on it are uncertain; the CDR3 is the one TCRdb lists. The V gene is TRBV6-5, the J gene TRBJ1-5. The germline CDR1 and CDR2 sequences are MNHEY and SVGAGI. The CDR3 spans 13 residues, counting both ends. This chain's CDR3 is CASSYGRNQPQRS.

In its sample, this clonotype was seen a few times. The chain recombines TRBV2 with TRBJ2-7; D perhaps matches TRBD2 (5 bases). The V gene's germline CDR1 is SNHLY and CDR2 FYNNEI. The CDR3 extends over 13 amino acids. The germline V and J ends were trimmed by 8 bases and 2 bases, with 13 bases remaining between them. In nucleotides, the CDR3 is TGTGCCAGCCAGCGAGGGTCCGCCTACGAGCAGTACTTC. This encodes CASQRGSAYEQYF. The full variable domain, in which reference TRBV2 and TRBJ2-7 provide the parts outside the CDR3, is EPEVTQTPSHQVTQMGQEVILRCVPISNHLYFYWYRQILGQKVEFLVSFYNNEISEKSEIFDDQFSVERPDGSNFTLKIRSTKLEDSAMYFCASQRGSAYEQYFGPGTRLTVT.

Points on this clonotype: At one end, the junction sequence differs from germline, possibly due to a read error. This chain links TRBV7-9 with TRBJ1-4; D gene ambiguous. Germline values: CDR1 SEHNR, CDR2 FQNEAQ (reference sequence). The CDR3 loop spans 15 amino acids. CDR3 residues: CASSSGGMLNEKLFF. Here the CDR3 DNA reads TGTGCCAGCAGCTCGGGAGGGATGCTCAATGAAAAACTGTTTTTC.

This rearrangement joins TRBV29-1 to TRBJ2-7, with 14 bases fitting TRBD2. Germline V gene lookup returns CDR1 SQVTM and CDR2 ANQGSEA. The CDR3 loop spans 16 amino acids. The trim removed 6 bases at V and 4 bases at J, leaving 11 bases unmatched. CDR3 in DNA: TGCAGCGTGAACCAGGGACTAGCGGGAGTGTTATACGAGCAGTACTTC. This codes for CSVNQGLAGVLYEQYF.

This chain connects TRBV4-1 to TRBJ2-5; 7 bases fit TRBD2. Germline CDR1 MGHRA, CDR2 YSYEKL. J was trimmed by 4 bases and V by 4 bases; bases with no gene match: 12. The length of the CDR3 is 16 residues. In nucleotides, the CDR3 is TGCGCCAGCAGCCGGAATGAACTAGCGTATACAGAGACCCAGTACTTC. It codes for CASSRNELAYTETQYF.

This clonotype was seen at least ten times. The chain is built from TRBV11-1 and TRBJ2-4; 13 bases map to TRBD2. Germline loops: CDR1 SGHAT, CDR2 FQDESV (reference sequence). After removal of 6 bases from V and 2 bases from J, the junction contained 7 bases not matched to a gene. This CDR3 is built from 17 residues. DNA of the CDR3: TGTGCCAGCAGATTTCCTGGGACTAGCGGGACCAAAAACATTCAGTACTTC. This sequence encodes CASRFPGTSGTKNIQYF.

The table lists this clonotype with a count of one. This chain uses TRBV12-3 or TRBV12-4 with TRBJ2-1; weak D call: TRBD2 (6 bases). The CDR3 is 15 amino acids. V lost 5 bases and J 7 bases, leaving 18 bases between the germline ends. CDR3 region: CASSLTGVPANEQFF. The CDR3 region has the DNA TGTGCCAGCAGTCTTACGGGAGTCCCCGCAAATGAGCAGTTCTTC.

As to this clonotype: This is likely a read error, given that the CDR3 carries no conserved phenylalanine or tryptophan at its end. This chain uses TRBV11-2 with TRBJ2-1; 7 bases are shared with TRBD2. The junction had 10 bases not matched to a gene; V was cut back by 1 base and J by 7 bases. The CDR3 has 16 residues. The germline V gene has CDR1 SGHAT and CDR2 FQNNGV. In DNA, the CDR3 is TGTGCCAGCAGCTTAGTGCTCCTAGCGGAAATGAATGAGCAGTTCTCC. It encodes CASSLVLLAEMNEQFS.

As for this clonotype: This may come from a read error, since a much larger clone is one base off. V is TRBV10-3 and J is TRBJ2-7, with 7 bases identical to TRBD2. V dropped 7 bases and J dropped 3; count of bases not matched to a gene: 6. The CDR3 runs to 13 residues. The germline gives CDR1 ENHRY, CDR2 SYGVKD. The CDR3 loop is CAIKAGTLYEQYF. CDR3 bases: TGTGCCATCAAAGCGGGGACTCTCTACGAGCAGTACTTC.

As to this clonotype: A junction end diverges from the germline sequence, so it may reflect a read error. The J gene is TRBJ2-7, the V gene TRBV29-1; 13 positions match TRBD2. The CDR3 is 14 residues long. The germline gives CDR1 SQVTM, CDR2 ANQGSEA. The CDR3 nucleotides read TGCAGCGCATCGGGACTAGCGGGATTCTACGAGCAGAACTTC. It codes for CSASGLAGFYEQNF.